A selection of T cell receptor beta chains follows, all from one sample in a study of shared clonotypes between healthy human individuals. The method was immunoSEQ multiplex PCR; TCRdb's version includes in-frame clones alone and lacks a portion of them. The sample has about 1.5 million clones, about 98% seen once. The sequenced sample was naive CD4+ T cells sorted from blood. The receptors were sampled from a man aged 30 to 45 in good health. The CDR3 runs from the conserved cysteine through the conserved F or W. Each record gives: V gene, J gene, clone size, D gene, CDR3 protein, CDR3 DNA. D genes are given only for firm matches. Clone size appears in some rows only: once, few, many, or a class for an expanded clone.

v_gene: TRBV27; j_gene: TRBJ2-3; abundance: .; d_gene: TRBD2; CDR3aa: CASSLKTSGTGTDTQYF; CDR3nt: TGTGCCAGCAGTTTAAAGACTAGCGGGACGGGCACAGATACGCAGTATTTT
v_gene: TRBV7-2; j_gene: TRBJ1-5; abundance: .; d_gene: .; CDR3aa: CASRWGAASNQPQHF; CDR3nt: TGTGCCAGCCGCTGGGGGGCAGCTAGCAATCAGCCCCAGCATTTT
v_gene: TRBV6-6; j_gene: TRBJ2-7; abundance: .; d_gene: TRBD1; CDR3aa: CASRTGAYEQYF; CDR3nt: TGTGCCAGCCGGACAGGGGCCTACGAGCAGTACTTC
v_gene: TRBV4-3; j_gene: TRBJ2-1; abundance: .; d_gene: .; CDR3aa: CASSHLKGSGEQFF; CDR3nt: TGCGCCAGCAGCCACCTGAAAGGATCAGGTGAGCAGTTCTTC
v_gene: TRBV5-4; j_gene: TRBJ2-1; abundance: .; d_gene: TRBD2; CDR3aa: CASSLAGGRANEQFF; CDR3nt: TGTGCCAGCAGCTTAGCGGGAGGGAGGGCCAATGAGCAGTTCTTC
v_gene: TRBV7-9; j_gene: TRBJ1-2; abundance: .; d_gene: .; CDR3aa: CASSFQSNYGYTF; CDR3nt: TGTGCCAGCAGCTTTCAATCTAACTATGGCTACACCTTC
v_gene: TRBV13; j_gene: TRBJ2-1; abundance: .; d_gene: TRBD2; CDR3aa: CASSLLAGLAYNEQFF; CDR3nt: TGTGCCAGCAGCTTATTAGCGGGCCTCGCCTACAATGAGCAGTTCTTC
v_gene: TRBV25-1; j_gene: TRBJ2-7; abundance: .; d_gene: .; CDR3aa: CASSETGLIEQYF; CDR3nt: TGTGCCAGCAGTGAAACGGGACTGATCGAGCAGTACTTC
v_gene: TRBV18; j_gene: TRBJ1-4; abundance: .; d_gene: .; CDR3aa: CASSRTDEKLFF; CDR3nt: TGTGCCAGCTCAAGGACAGATGAAAAACTGTTTTTT
v_gene: TRBV30; j_gene: TRBJ2-7; abundance: .; d_gene: TRBD2; CDR3aa: CAWSISGTYSYEQYF; CDR3nt: TGTGCCTGGAGCATTAGCGGGACCTACTCCTACGAGCAGTACTTC
v_gene: TRBV25-1; j_gene: TRBJ2-4; abundance: .; d_gene: .; CDR3aa: CASMAAGTKNIQYF; CDR3nt: TGTGCCAGCATGGCGGCGGGTACCAAAAACATTCAGTACTTC
v_gene: TRBV7-2; j_gene: TRBJ2-7; abundance: .; d_gene: .; CDR3aa: CASSLVEEQYF; CDR3nt: TGTGCCAGCAGCTTAGTTGAGGAGCAGTACTTC
v_gene: TRBV15; j_gene: TRBJ1-4; abundance: .; d_gene: TRBD1; CDR3aa: CATSTPQGWSEKLFF; CDR3nt: TGTGCCACCAGCACGCCACAGGGGTGGTCGGAAAAACTGTTTTTT
v_gene: TRBV9; j_gene: TRBJ2-5; abundance: .; d_gene: TRBD2; CDR3aa: CASSVSSAGTNLETQYF; CDR3nt: TGTGCCAGCAGCGTATCCTCGGCAGGGACTAATCTAGAGACCCAGTACTTC
v_gene: TRBV7-8; j_gene: TRBJ2-2; abundance: .; d_gene: TRBD2; CDR3aa: CASSPETSGRAQGELFF; CDR3nt: TGTGCCAGCAGCCCAGAGACTAGCGGGAGGGCCCAGGGGGAGCTGTTTTTT
v_gene: TRBV9; j_gene: TRBJ1-4; abundance: once; d_gene: TRBD1; CDR3aa: CASSAGTVREKLFF; CDR3nt: TGTGCCAGCAGTGCCGGGACAGTTCGTGAAAAACTGTTTTTT
v_gene: TRBV7-9; j_gene: TRBJ1-1; abundance: .; d_gene: .; CDR3aa: CASSLKGWAEQNTEAFF; CDR3nt: TGTGCCAGCAGCTTAAAGGGGTGGGCCGAGCAGAACACTGAAGCTTTCTTT
v_gene: TRBV27; j_gene: TRBJ2-7; abundance: .; d_gene: TRBD1; CDR3aa: CASSTTTGSVEQYF; CDR3nt: TGTGCCAGCAGTACAACGACAGGGTCGGTCGAGCAGTACTTC
v_gene: TRBV28; j_gene: TRBJ1-2; abundance: .; d_gene: .; CDR3aa: CASSAHEGLGYGYTF; CDR3nt: TGTGCCAGCAGTGCCCACGAGGGGCTTGGCTATGGCTACACCTTC
v_gene: TRBV6-1; j_gene: TRBJ2-7; abundance: .; d_gene: .; CDR3aa: CASSTGNRAHEQYF; CDR3nt: TGTGCCAGCAGTACCGGGAACCGGGCCCACGAGCAGTACTTC
v_gene: TRBV6-6; j_gene: TRBJ1-5; abundance: .; d_gene: .; CDR3aa: CASRLSNRDSNQPQHF; CDR3nt: TGTGCCAGCAGGCTATCGAACAGGGACAGCAATCAGCCCCAGCATTTT
v_gene: TRBV5-6; j_gene: TRBJ2-7; abundance: .; d_gene: .; CDR3aa: CASSLVGSPYEQYF; CDR3nt: TGTGCCAGCAGCTTGGTAGGGTCCCCCTACGAGCAGTACTTC
v_gene: TRBV18; j_gene: TRBJ2-1; abundance: .; d_gene: .; CDR3aa: CASSPGGARVNNEQFF; CDR3nt: TGTGCCAGCTCACCAGGGGGGGCGCGAGTTAACAATGAGCAGTTCTTC
v_gene: TRBV6-5; j_gene: TRBJ1-1; abundance: .; d_gene: .; CDR3aa: CASSYRGQNTEAFF; CDR3nt: TGTGCCAGCAGTTATCGTGGACAGAACACTGAAGCTTTCTTT
v_gene: TRBV27; j_gene: TRBJ2-2; abundance: once; d_gene: .; CDR3aa: CASSFFTNTGELFF; CDR3nt: TGTGCCAGCAGTTTTTTCACGAACACCGGGGAGCTGTTTTTT
v_gene: TRBV28; j_gene: TRBJ2-1; abundance: .; d_gene: TRBD2; CDR3aa: CASSLAGGTNEQFF; CDR3nt: TGTGCCAGCAGTTTAGCGGGAGGAACCAATGAGCAGTTCTTC
v_gene: TRBV14; j_gene: TRBJ1-1; abundance: .; d_gene: .; CDR3aa: CASSQNPGPNTEAFF; CDR3nt: TGTGCCAGCAGCCAAAATCCCGGACCCAACACTGAAGCTTTCTTT
v_gene: TRBV7-3; j_gene: TRBJ2-1; abundance: .; d_gene: .; CDR3aa: CASSRGTAGSSDEQFF; CDR3nt: TGTGCCAGCAGCCGCGGGACAGCGGGAAGTTCGGATGAGCAGTTCTTC
v_gene: TRBV6-1; j_gene: TRBJ2-7; abundance: .; d_gene: .; CDR3aa: CASNLPGVLDEQYF; CDR3nt: TGTGCCAGCAACCTCCCAGGGGTGCTGGACGAGCAGTACTTC
v_gene: TRBV28; j_gene: TRBJ2-5; abundance: .; d_gene: TRBD1; CDR3aa: CASSLGRGLSETQYF; CDR3nt: TGTGCCAGCAGTTTGGGCAGGGGGTTGTCGGAGACCCAGTACTTC
v_gene: TRBV7-9; j_gene: TRBJ2-7; abundance: .; d_gene: .; CDR3aa: CASSLSRTYEQYF; CDR3nt: TGTGCCAGCAGCTTATCCCGCACCTACGAGCAGTACTTC
v_gene: TRBV20-1; j_gene: TRBJ2-5; abundance: .; d_gene: .; CDR3aa: CSASYRQTQYF; CDR3nt: TGCAGTGCTAGTTATAGGCAGACCCAGTACTTC
v_gene: TRBV19; j_gene: TRBJ2-5; abundance: .; d_gene: .; CDR3aa: CASSSQGGETQYF; CDR3nt: TGTGCCAGTAGTAGTCAAGGCGGAGAGACCCAGTACTTC
v_gene: TRBV5-1; j_gene: TRBJ2-1; abundance: once; d_gene: TRBD1; CDR3aa: CASSPRGQGAREQFF; CDR3nt: TGCGCCAGCAGCCCGAGGGGACAGGGGGCACGGGAGCAGTTCTTC
v_gene: TRBV29-1; j_gene: TRBJ1-1; abundance: .; d_gene: .; CDR3aa: CSADRAGETEAFF; CDR3nt: TGCAGCGCAGACCGGGCCGGGGAGACTGAAGCTTTCTTT
v_gene: TRBV14; j_gene: TRBJ1-5; abundance: .; d_gene: TRBD1; CDR3aa: CASSQTGFNQPQHF; CDR3nt: TGTGCCAGCAGCCAGACAGGGTTTAATCAGCCCCAGCATTTT
v_gene: TRBV6-1; j_gene: TRBJ2-7; abundance: .; d_gene: TRBD2; CDR3aa: CASSALAGGVTSYEQYF; CDR3nt: TGTGCCAGCAGTGCCCTAGCGGGAGGGGTGACTTCCTACGAGCAGTACTTC
v_gene: TRBV6-5; j_gene: TRBJ2-7; abundance: .; d_gene: .; CDR3aa: CASGPRGTYEQYF; CDR3nt: TGTGCCAGCGGTCCCAGGGGTACCTACGAGCAGTACTTC
v_gene: TRBV5-1; j_gene: TRBJ2-7; abundance: .; d_gene: .; CDR3aa: CASSLSNRTPRSYEQYF; CDR3nt: TGCGCCAGCAGCTTGAGTAATAGGACCCCCCGGTCCTACGAGCAGTACTTC
v_gene: TRBV5-1; j_gene: TRBJ1-4; abundance: .; d_gene: .; CDR3aa: CASSRGGDEKLFF; CDR3nt: TGCGCCAGCAGTCGGGGGGGAGATGAAAAACTGTTTTTT
v_gene: TRBV11-2; j_gene: TRBJ1-4; abundance: .; d_gene: .; CDR3aa: CASSLPNEKLFF; CDR3nt: TGTGCCAGCAGCCTACCAAATGAAAAACTGTTTTTT
v_gene: TRBV7-8; j_gene: TRBJ2-2; abundance: .; d_gene: .; CDR3aa: CASSLAIINTGELFF; CDR3nt: TGTGCCAGCAGCTTAGCCATTATAAACACCGGGGAGCTGTTTTTT
v_gene: TRBV18; j_gene: TRBJ1-2; abundance: .; d_gene: TRBD1; CDR3aa: CASSSTSGGLEGYTF; CDR3nt: TGTGCCAGCTCATCGACTTCAGGGGGCCTCGAGGGCTACACCTTC
v_gene: TRBV5-6; j_gene: TRBJ1-1; abundance: .; d_gene: TRBD1; CDR3aa: CASAPPGTVLTEAFF; CDR3nt: TGTGCCAGCGCCCCACCCGGGACAGTTCTCACTGAAGCTTTCTTT
v_gene: TRBV5-1; j_gene: TRBJ2-3; abundance: .; d_gene: .; CDR3aa: CASSLAPPTDTQYF; CDR3nt: TGCGCCAGCAGCTTGGCTCCTCCGACGGATACGCAGTATTTT
v_gene: TRBV7-6; j_gene: TRBJ2-7; abundance: .; d_gene: .; CDR3aa: CASSRGLPNSYEQYF; CDR3nt: TGTGCCAGCAGCCGGGGACTCCCAAATTCCTACGAGCAGTACTTC
v_gene: TRBV5-1; j_gene: TRBJ2-1; abundance: once; d_gene: TRBD2; CDR3aa: CASSPGLAGAVSYNEQFF; CDR3nt: TGCGCCAGCAGCCCGGGACTAGCGGGAGCGGTCTCCTACAATGAGCAGTTCTTC
v_gene: TRBV19; j_gene: TRBJ2-7; abundance: once; d_gene: TRBD1; CDR3aa: CASSIAGQGSYEQYF; CDR3nt: TGTGCCAGTAGTATCGCCGGACAGGGCTCCTACGAGCAGTACTTC
v_gene: TRBV27; j_gene: TRBJ2-5; abundance: .; d_gene: TRBD2; CDR3aa: CASSLLAGVETQYF; CDR3nt: TGTGCCAGCAGTTTGTTAGCGGGAGTCGAGACCCAGTACTTC
v_gene: TRBV9; j_gene: TRBJ1-2; abundance: .; d_gene: .; CDR3aa: CASSVDIGGNRGYTF; CDR3nt: TGTGCCAGCAGCGTAGATATAGGGGGGAATCGTGGCTACACCTTC
v_gene: TRBV15; j_gene: TRBJ2-3; abundance: .; d_gene: .; CDR3aa: CATSRETDDTQYF; CDR3nt: TGTGCCACCAGCAGAGAAACAGATGATACGCAGTATTTT
v_gene: TRBV14; j_gene: TRBJ2-5; abundance: .; d_gene: .; CDR3aa: CASSQPRGSGGETQYF; CDR3nt: TGTGCCAGCAGCCAACCAAGGGGTTCAGGCGGAGAGACCCAGTACTTC
v_gene: TRBV7-2; j_gene: TRBJ1-5; abundance: .; d_gene: .; CDR3aa: CASSLVVAQPQHF; CDR3nt: TGTGCCAGCAGCTTAGTAGTCGCTCAGCCCCAGCATTTT
v_gene: TRBV27; j_gene: TRBJ2-3; abundance: once; d_gene: .; CDR3aa: CASRLQGTDTQYF; CDR3nt: TGTGCCAGCAGGCTCCAGGGTACAGATACGCAGTATTTT
v_gene: TRBV7-8; j_gene: TRBJ2-1; abundance: .; d_gene: .; CDR3aa: CASSSRRSGEQFF; CDR3nt: TGTGCCAGCAGCTCCCGGAGGTCTGGAGAGCAGTTCTTC